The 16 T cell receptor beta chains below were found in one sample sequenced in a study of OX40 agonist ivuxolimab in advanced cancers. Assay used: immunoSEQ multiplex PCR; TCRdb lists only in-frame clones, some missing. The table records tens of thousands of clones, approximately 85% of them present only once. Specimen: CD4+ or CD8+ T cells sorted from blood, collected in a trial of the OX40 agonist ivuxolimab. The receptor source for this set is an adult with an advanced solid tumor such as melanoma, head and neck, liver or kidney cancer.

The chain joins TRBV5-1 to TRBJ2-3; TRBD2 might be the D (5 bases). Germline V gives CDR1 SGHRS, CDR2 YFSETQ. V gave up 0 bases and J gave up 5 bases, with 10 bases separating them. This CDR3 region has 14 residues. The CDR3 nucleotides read TGCGCCAGCAGCTTGGCACTAGTAAGAGATACGCAGTATTTT. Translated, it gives CASSLALVRDTQYF.

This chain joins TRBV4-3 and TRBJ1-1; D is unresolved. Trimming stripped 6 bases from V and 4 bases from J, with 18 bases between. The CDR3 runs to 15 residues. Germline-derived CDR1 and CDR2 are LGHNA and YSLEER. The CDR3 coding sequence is TGCGCCAGCAGTCCCCGACTCACCCCTGGCACTGAAGCTTTCTTT. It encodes CASSPRLTPGTEAFF.

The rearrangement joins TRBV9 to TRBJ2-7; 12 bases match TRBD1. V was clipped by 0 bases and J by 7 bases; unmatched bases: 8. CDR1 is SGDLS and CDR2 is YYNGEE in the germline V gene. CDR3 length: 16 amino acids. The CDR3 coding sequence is TGTGCCAGCAGCGTAGGTTTGGGACAGGGGGCGAGAGAGCAGTACTTC. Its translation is CASSVGLGQGAREQYF. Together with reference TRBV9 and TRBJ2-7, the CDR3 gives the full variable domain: DSGVTQTPKHLITATGQRVTLRCSPRSGDLSVYWYQQSLDQGLQFLIQYYNGEERAKGNILERFSAQQFPDLHSELNLSSLELGDSALYFCASSVGLGQGAREQYFGPGTRLTVT.

CDR3 sequence reads: CASSLRTSLHNEQFF. The DNA for the CDR3 is TGTGCCAGCAGCCTACGGACTAGTTTACACAATGAGCAGTTCTTC. The V call is TRBV5-6, the J call TRBJ2-1; 7 nucleotides align to TRBD2. The junction had 9 bases not matched to a gene; V was cut back by 4 bases and J by 5 bases. Germline V gene lookup returns CDR1 SGHDT and CDR2 YYEEEE. The CDR3 contains 15 residues.

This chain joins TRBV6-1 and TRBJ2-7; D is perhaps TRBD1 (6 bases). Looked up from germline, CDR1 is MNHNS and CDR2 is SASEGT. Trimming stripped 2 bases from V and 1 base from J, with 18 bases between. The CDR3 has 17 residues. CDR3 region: CASSERVGTKESYEQYF. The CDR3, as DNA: TGTGCCAGCAGTGAAAGGGTCGGGACAAAAGAGTCCTACGAGCAGTACTTC.

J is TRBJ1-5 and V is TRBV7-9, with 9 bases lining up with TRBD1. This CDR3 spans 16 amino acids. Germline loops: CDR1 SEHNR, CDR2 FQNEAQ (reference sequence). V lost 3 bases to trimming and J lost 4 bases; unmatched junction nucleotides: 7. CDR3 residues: CASSFGTGLPNQPQHF. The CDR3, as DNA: TGTGCCAGCAGCTTCGGGACAGGGTTGCCGAATCAGCCCCAGCATTTT.

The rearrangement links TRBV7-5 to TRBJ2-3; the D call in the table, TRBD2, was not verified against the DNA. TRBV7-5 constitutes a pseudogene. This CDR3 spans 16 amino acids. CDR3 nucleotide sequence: TGTGCCAGAAGAGCGGGAGGGCCCCCCCCCGCAGATACGCAGTATTTT. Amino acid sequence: CARRAGGPPPADTQYF.

Here the CDR3 reads CASSLRGPSHQETQYF. The CDR3 bases are TGTGCCAGCAGCTTAAGAGGCCCCTCTCACCAAGAGACCCAGTACTTC. This rearrangement joins TRBV7-3 to TRBJ2-5, with D unclear. Germline lookup yields CDR1 SGHTA and CDR2 FQGTGA. Trimming cost V 1 base and J 0 bases, with 12 bases left between them. The CDR3 runs to 16 residues.

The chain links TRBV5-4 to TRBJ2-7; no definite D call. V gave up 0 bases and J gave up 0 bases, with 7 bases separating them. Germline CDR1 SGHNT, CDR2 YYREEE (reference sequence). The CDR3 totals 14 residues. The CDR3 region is CASSLEVGSYEQYF. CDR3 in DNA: TGTGCCAGCAGCTTGGAAGTTGGCTCCTACGAGCAGTACTTC.

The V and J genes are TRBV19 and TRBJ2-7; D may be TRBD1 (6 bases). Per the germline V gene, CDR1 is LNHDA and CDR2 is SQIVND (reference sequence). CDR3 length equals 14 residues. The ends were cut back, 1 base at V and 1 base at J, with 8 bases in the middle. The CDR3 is CASSIAQGSYEQYF. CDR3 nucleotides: TGTGCCAGTAGTATAGCGCAGGGGTCCTACGAGCAGTACTTC.

The CDR3 sequence is CASSLGGDRVHEQYF. The CDR3 DNA follows: TGTGCCAGCAGTTTAGGGGGGGACAGGGTGCACGAGCAGTACTTC. The chain employs TRBV28 and TRBJ2-7; the match to TRBD1 covers 9 bases. Germline CDR1 MDHEN, CDR2 SYDVKM. The V segment lost 2 bases and the J segment 5 bases; nucleotides outside the gene matches: 7. The CDR3 has 15 amino acids.

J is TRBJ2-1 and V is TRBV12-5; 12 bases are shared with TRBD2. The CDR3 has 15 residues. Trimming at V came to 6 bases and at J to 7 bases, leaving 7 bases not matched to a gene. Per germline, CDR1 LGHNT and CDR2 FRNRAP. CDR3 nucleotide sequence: TGTGCTAGTGGCCGTGGACTAGCGGGAAGGAATGAGCAGTTCTTC. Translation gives CASGRGLAGRNEQFF.

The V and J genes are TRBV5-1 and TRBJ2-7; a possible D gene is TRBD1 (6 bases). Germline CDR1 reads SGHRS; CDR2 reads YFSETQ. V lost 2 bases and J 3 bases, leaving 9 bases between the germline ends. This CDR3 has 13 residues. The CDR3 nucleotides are TGCGCCAGCAGCTTTACAGGGTTCTACGAGCAGTACTTC. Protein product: CASSFTGFYEQYF.

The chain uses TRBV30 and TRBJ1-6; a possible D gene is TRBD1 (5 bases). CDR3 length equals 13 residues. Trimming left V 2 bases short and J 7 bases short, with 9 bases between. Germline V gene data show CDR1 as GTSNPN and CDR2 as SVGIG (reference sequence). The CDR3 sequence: CAWSPRQNSPLHF. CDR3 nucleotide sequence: TGTGCCTGGAGTCCCCGACAGAATTCACCCCTCCACTTT.

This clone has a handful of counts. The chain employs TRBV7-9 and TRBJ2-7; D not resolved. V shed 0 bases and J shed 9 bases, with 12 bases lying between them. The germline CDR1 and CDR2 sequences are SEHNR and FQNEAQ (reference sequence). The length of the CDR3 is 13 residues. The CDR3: CASSLAEQKVQYF. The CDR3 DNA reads TGTGCCAGCAGCTTAGCCGAGCAGAAGGTGCAGTACTTC.

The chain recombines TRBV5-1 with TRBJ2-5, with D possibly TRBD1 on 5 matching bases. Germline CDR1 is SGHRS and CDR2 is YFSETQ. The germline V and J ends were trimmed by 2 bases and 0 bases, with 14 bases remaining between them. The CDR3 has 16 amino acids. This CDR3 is CASSFRQLLYQETQYF. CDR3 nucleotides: TGCGCCAGCAGCTTTAGACAGCTACTGTACCAAGAGACCCAGTACTTC.